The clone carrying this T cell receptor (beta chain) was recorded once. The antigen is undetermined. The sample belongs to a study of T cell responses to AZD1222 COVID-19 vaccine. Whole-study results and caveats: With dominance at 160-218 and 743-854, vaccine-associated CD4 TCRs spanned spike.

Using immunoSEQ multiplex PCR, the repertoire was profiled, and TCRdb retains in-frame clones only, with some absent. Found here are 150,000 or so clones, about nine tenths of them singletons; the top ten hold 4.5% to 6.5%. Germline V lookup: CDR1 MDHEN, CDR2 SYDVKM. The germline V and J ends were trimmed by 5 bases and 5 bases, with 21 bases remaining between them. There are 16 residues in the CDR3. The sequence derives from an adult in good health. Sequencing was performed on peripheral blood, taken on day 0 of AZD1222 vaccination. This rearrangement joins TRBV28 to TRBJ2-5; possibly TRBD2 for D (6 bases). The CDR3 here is CASSPGIAEIFETQYF. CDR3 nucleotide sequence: TGTGCCAGCAGTCCAGGGATAGCGGAAATCTTCGAGACCCAGTACTTC.